The entry below describes one T cell receptor (beta chain). Its target is unknown. This sample is drawn from a study of cytomegalovirus exposure and HLA in healthy donors. The V end was cut by 3 bases, the J end by 8 bases, with 10 bases between. The germline gives CDR1 SGHTA, CDR2 FQGTGA. This CDR3 is 12 amino acids long. Study observations and caveats: Reports indicate that TCR beta sequences accurately predicted the HLA-A and HLA-B alleles of most subjects. In all likelihood, a cluster of highly shared sequence variants was a sequencing artifact. A later analysis linked a missense variant in DCLRE1C to the trimming of TCR beta V and J genes.

60 Vbeta and 13 Jbeta primers were used in PCR. Profiling relied on immunoSEQ multiplex PCR, and the TCRdb table lists in-frame clones only, not all of them. The data hold 110,000 or so clones, with 83% observed a single time. The chain recombines TRBV7-3 with TRBJ1-1; tentative D call: TRBD1 (5 bases). The source of this sequence is a man in his late teens or twenties in good health and CMV-seronegative. Sequences were obtained from PBMCs. CDR3 loop: CASSFSAGEAFF. CDR3 nucleotides: TGTGCCAGCAGCTTTTCGGCAGGGGAAGCTTTCTTT.